This entry lists 13 T cell receptor beta chains sequenced from one sample in a study of T cells in women clearing cervical HPV infection. Repertoires were generated with immunoSEQ multiplex PCR, while TCRdb's copy carries only in-frame clones and drops some. Recorded for this sample: fewer than 20,000 clones. Sequenced material: blood buffy coat. The receptors here all came from a woman between 18 and 75 years old with a cervical HPV16 infection that either progressed to CIN3+ or cleared (not recorded which).

CDR3 region: CASSPGQGVNYGYTF. The DNA read from the CDR3 is TGTGCCAGCTCACCCGGACAGGGGGTAAACTATGGC. The chain carries TRBV18 and TRBJ1-2, with 10 nucleotides matching TRBD1. The sequence runs out 3 residues before the end of the CDR3; the remainder is reconstructed from the germline J gene. Germline lookup yields CDR1 KGHSH and CDR2 LQKENI. The CDR3 runs to 15 residues. After removal of 3 bases from V and 2 bases from J, the junction contained 3 bases not matched to a gene.

A remark on this clone: Read coverage stops 3 residues before the CDR3 terminus; the germline J gene supplies the remainder. The rearrangement joins TRBV7-2 to TRBJ2-3; D not resolved. V gave up 3 bases and J gave up 8 bases, with 9 bases separating them. The V gene's germline CDR1 is SGHTA and CDR2 FQGNSA. The CDR3 loop spans 12 amino acids. The CDR3 is CASSFRSGTQYF. The DNA read from the CDR3 is TGTGCCAGCAGCTTTCGGTCGGGTACG.

A word on this clone: The missing CDR3 end, 3 residues past where the read stops, is filled in from the germline J gene. Other DNA sequences within the sample encode an identical CDR3. V and J are TRBV30 and TRBJ1-6; 7 bases are shared with TRBD1. The germline gives CDR1 GTSNPN, CDR2 SVGIG (reference sequence). The ends lost 3 bases at V and 6 bases at J; junction bases unmatched: 11. The CDR3 runs to 16 residues. CDR3 protein: CAWSVQRGLANSPLHF. The sequenced part of the CDR3 DNA is TGTGCCTGGAGCGTACAAAGGGGGCTAGCTAATTCACCC.

Regarding this clone: The CDR3 end lies 3 residues beyond the end of the read and is filled in from the germline J gene. The chain is built from TRBV28 and TRBJ2-6, with 8 bases fitting TRBD2. The CDR3 has 16 amino acids. The germline gives CDR1 MDHEN, CDR2 SYDVKM. J lost 2 bases, V lost 8 bases, and 8 bases had no gene match. CDR3 region: CASLGGAGTGANVLTF. The CDR3 DNA, read in part, is TGTGCCAGCCTCGGGGGGGCCGGCACTGGGGCCAACGTC.

For this clone: Read sequence stops 3 residues before the CDR3 end, and the germline J gene provides the missing end. This rearrangement joins TRBV18 to TRBJ2-1, with 10 bases identical to TRBD2. Germline loops: CDR1 KGHSH, CDR2 LQKENI. Germline trimming cut 5 bases from V and 4 bases from J; bases unmatched to any gene: 8. The CDR3 extends over 16 amino acids. CDR3 DNA (partial): TGTGCCAGCTCATCTTGGACTAGCGGCAATTACAATGAG. It yields the protein CASSSWTSGNYNE. The whole CDR3 reads CASSSWTSGNYNEQFF. The variable domain in full, completed from reference TRBV18 and TRBJ2-1, reads NAGVMQNPRHLVRRRGQEARLRCSPMKGHSHVYWYRQLPEEGLKFMVYLQKENIIDESGMPKERFSAEFPKEGPSILRIQQVVRGDSAAYFCASSSWTSGNYNEQFFGPGTRLTVL.

A note on this clone: Read data end 3 residues before the CDR3 end; the end is taken from the germline J gene. This rearrangement joins TRBV5-1 to TRBJ1-2; 8 positions match TRBD1. Germline V lookup: CDR1 SGHRS, CDR2 YFSETQ. The CDR3 totals 15 residues. J was trimmed by 3 bases and V by 4 bases; bases with no gene match: 8. The DNA read from the CDR3 is TGCGCCAGCAGCCGAACGGGACAGGTTGACTATGGC. Translation: CASSRTGQVDYG. The full CDR3 protein is CASSRTGQVDYGYTF.

Note on this clone: From the germline J gene comes the end of the CDR3, since the read stops 3 residues before it. This sequence joins TRBV19 and TRBJ1-5; D is possibly TRBD1 (6 bases). The V gene lost 7 bases and the J gene lost 6 bases, with 16 bases spanning the gap. This CDR3 spans 14 amino acids. Germline loops: CDR1 LNHDA, CDR2 SQIVND (reference sequence). The CDR3 loop is CASTSGETGQPQHF. The CDR3 bases that were read are TGTGCCAGTACCTCGGGCGAGACAGGTCAGCCC.

Remarks on this clone: The read terminates 3 residues before the CDR3 end, so the remaining end is supplied by the germline J gene. This sequence joins TRBV20-1 and TRBJ1-1; 8 bases line up with TRBD1. Germline CDR1 DFQATT, CDR2 SNEGSKA (reference sequence). The CDR3 runs to 14 residues. The V segment lost 0 bases and the J segment 5 bases; nucleotides outside the gene matches: 5. CDR3 DNA (partial): TGCAGTGCTAGAGATCCCAGGGGGCGGACTGAA. Protein sequence: CSARDPRGRTE. The full-length CDR3 reads as CSARDPRGRTEAFF.

With regard to this clone: The read is 3 residues too short to cover the CDR3 end, so that end is filled in from the germline J gene. The chain joins TRBV5-1 to TRBJ2-2; TRBD1 agrees at 7 bases. CDR3 size: 16 residues. Per germline, CDR1 SGHRS and CDR2 YFSETQ. With V trimmed by 7 bases and J by 5 bases, 14 bases remained unmatched. CDR3 bases read: TGCGCCAGCCAAGGGGACAGCCGGATAGATACCGGGGAG. Translation gives CASQGDSRIDTGE. The entire CDR3 protein is CASQGDSRIDTGELFF.

With regard to this clone: Sequencing ends 3 residues short of the CDR3 end; the germline J gene provides the rest. This sequence joins TRBV10-2 and TRBJ1-5, with 9 bases fitting TRBD1. The CDR3 is 17 residues long. V lost 5 bases and J lost 1; bases outside the gene matches: 9. Germline CDR1 reads WSHSY; CDR2 reads SAAADI. The CDR3 loop reads CASSHFRQGESNQPQHF. Partial CDR3 DNA: TGCGCCAGCAGTCACTTCAGACAGGGGGAAAGCAATCAGCCC.

To note about this clone: The read terminates 3 residues before the CDR3 end, so the remaining end is supplied by the germline J gene. The chain links TRBV19 to TRBJ1-2; TRBD1 aligns across 8 bases. This CDR3 has 18 residues. Germline V CDR1 and CDR2: LNHDA, SQIVND (reference sequence). The CDR3 bases that were read are TGTGCCAGTAGTATTACAGGGGGGTTTTCTAGCTCCTACAATGAG. Protein: CASSITGGFSSSYNE. The entire CDR3 reads CASSITGGFSSSYNEYTF.

About this clone: The read halts 3 residues ahead of the CDR3 end, with the missing end drawn from the germline J gene. The J gene is TRBJ2-5, the V gene TRBV10-3; TRBD2 matches 9 bases. V was clipped by 2 bases and J by 4 bases; unmatched bases: 8. This CDR3 is built from 16 residues. Germline lookup yields CDR1 ENHRY and CDR2 SYGVKD. The CDR3 sequence is CAISEGGGVFGETQYF. The DNA read from the CDR3 is TGTGCCATCAGTGAGGGCGGGGGGGTTTTCGGAGAGACC.

Concerning this clone itself: The read halts 3 residues ahead of the CDR3 end, with the missing end drawn from the germline J gene. V gene TRBV7-9 combines with J gene TRBJ2-1; TRBD2 matches 15 bases. The CDR3 runs to 15 residues. Losses at the gene ends were 3 bases for V and 6 bases for J; bases not matched to a gene: 0. Germline lookup yields CDR1 SEHNR and CDR2 FQNEAQ (reference sequence). CDR3: CASSLGLAGGNEQFF. The sequenced part of the CDR3 DNA is TGTGCCAGCAGCTTGGGACTAGCGGGGGGCAATGAG.